Listed below are T cell receptor beta chains from one sample, sequenced in a study of OX40 agonist ivuxolimab in advanced cancers. Some clones are missing from TCRdb's copy, which holds only in-frame ones; the method was immunoSEQ multiplex PCR. Found here are some 62,000 clones, around 93% of them singletons; the top ten hold roughly 13%. Sequenced here: CD4+ or CD8+ T cells sorted from blood, sampled in a trial of the OX40 agonist ivuxolimab. The source of these receptors is an adult with an advanced solid tumor such as melanoma, head and neck, liver or kidney cancer. Both conserved end residues are part of each CDR3. The order of the fields is clone size, J gene, D gene, V gene, CDR3 protein, CDR3 DNA. The D gene is left open where the match is weak. Size is stated for part of the rows, as once, few or many counts, or as a class when the clone is expanded.

clone_size: NA; j_call: TRBJ2-7; d_call: TRBD2; v_call: TRBV27; cdr3_aa: CASSFLAGDAEQYF; cdr3_nt: TGTGCCAGCAGTTTTCTGGCGGGAGACGCCGAGCAGTACTTC
clone_size: NA; j_call: TRBJ1-4; d_call: TRBD1; v_call: TRBV6-5; cdr3_aa: CASSSWTGGNEKLFF; cdr3_nt: TGTGCCAGCAGTTCCTGGACAGGTGGGAATGAAAAACTGTTTTTT
clone_size: NA; j_call: TRBJ1-5; d_call: NA; v_call: TRBV19; cdr3_aa: CASRSQGNQPQHF; cdr3_nt: TGTGCCAGTAGGAGTCAGGGTAATCAGCCCCAGCATTTT
clone_size: NA; j_call: TRBJ2-1; d_call: TRBD2; v_call: TRBV7-2; cdr3_aa: CASSPRLAGEGNEQFF; cdr3_nt: TGTGCCAGCAGCCCCCGGCTAGCGGGAGAGGGCAATGAGCAGTTCTTC
clone_size: few; j_call: TRBJ2-7; d_call: NA; v_call: TRBV10-3; cdr3_aa: CAISGDGLYEQYF; cdr3_nt: TGTGCCATCAGTGGGGACGGGCTCTACGAGCAGTACTTC
clone_size: once; j_call: TRBJ2-1; d_call: TRBD2; v_call: TRBV19; cdr3_aa: CASSLAGAPNEQFF; cdr3_nt: TGTGCCAGTAGTTTAGCGGGAGCCCCCAATGAGCAGTTCTTC
clone_size: NA; j_call: TRBJ2-2; d_call: TRBD1; v_call: TRBV7-6; cdr3_aa: CASRNHQGVAGELFF; cdr3_nt: TGTGCCAGCAGAAATCACCAGGGGGTAGCCGGGGAGCTGTTTTTT
clone_size: NA; j_call: TRBJ2-1; d_call: TRBD1; v_call: TRBV5-1; cdr3_aa: CASSILGTGEHNEQFF; cdr3_nt: TGCGCCAGCAGCATACTCGGGACAGGGGAACACAATGAGCAGTTCTTC
clone_size: NA; j_call: TRBJ2-7; d_call: TRBD2; v_call: TRBV2; cdr3_aa: CASSVGTSRYEQYF; cdr3_nt: TGTGCCAGCAGCGTAGGGACTAGCAGATACGAGCAGTACTTC
clone_size: NA; j_call: TRBJ2-7; d_call: NA; v_call: TRBV5-6; cdr3_aa: CASSLAGAPYEQYF; cdr3_nt: TGTGCCAGCAGCTTGGCGGGGGCCCCCTACGAGCAGTACTTC
clone_size: NA; j_call: TRBJ2-1; d_call: NA; v_call: TRBV28; cdr3_aa: CASSFMAYNEQFF; cdr3_nt: TGTGCCAGCAGTTTTATGGCGTACAATGAGCAGTTCTTC
clone_size: NA; j_call: TRBJ2-6; d_call: NA; v_call: TRBV13; cdr3_aa: CASSSYKAETTSGANVLTF; cdr3_nt: TGTGCCAGCAGCTCCTATAAGGCGGAGACCACCTCTGGGGCCAACGTCCTGACTTTC
clone_size: NA; j_call: TRBJ2-7; d_call: TRBD1; v_call: TRBV27; cdr3_aa: CASSFGMGQGSYEQYF; cdr3_nt: TGTGCCAGCAGTTTCGGCATGGGACAGGGGAGCTACGAGCAGTACTTC
clone_size: NA; j_call: TRBJ2-2; d_call: NA; v_call: TRBV21-1; cdr3_aa: CASRRPGQGARTTGELFF; cdr3_nt: TGTGCCAGCAGAAGACCGGGACAGGGGGCCAGGACCACCGGGGAGCTGTTTTTT
clone_size: NA; j_call: TRBJ2-5; d_call: NA; v_call: TRBV11-3; cdr3_aa: CASSLLDGYQETQYF; cdr3_nt: TGTGCCAGCAGCTTGTTAGACGGGTACCAAGAGACCCAGTACTTC
clone_size: NA; j_call: TRBJ1-5; d_call: NA; v_call: TRBV7-6; cdr3_aa: CASSAGDLQPQHF; cdr3_nt: TGTGCCAGCAGCGCCGGCGACCTACAGCCCCAGCATTTT
clone_size: NA; j_call: TRBJ1-2; d_call: NA; v_call: TRBV5-1; cdr3_aa: CASSDDSNYGYTF; cdr3_nt: TGCGCCAGCAGCGATGACAGCAACTATGGCTACACCTTC
clone_size: NA; j_call: TRBJ2-7; d_call: TRBD1; v_call: TRBV9; cdr3_aa: CASSVDRGRNEQYF; cdr3_nt: TGTGCCAGCAGCGTAGACAGGGGGCGGAACGAGCAGTACTTC
clone_size: NA; j_call: TRBJ1-1; d_call: NA; v_call: TRBV6-5; cdr3_aa: CASREGVNTEAFF; cdr3_nt: TGTGCCAGCAGAGAAGGGGTGAACACTGAAGCTTTCTTT
clone_size: few; j_call: TRBJ2-1; d_call: NA; v_call: TRBV6-4; cdr3_aa: CASSDNHNEQFF; cdr3_nt: TGTGCCAGCAGTGACAACCACAATGAGCAGTTCTTC
clone_size: once; j_call: TRBJ2-1; d_call: NA; v_call: TRBV7-8; cdr3_aa: CASSSGPQGGNEQFF; cdr3_nt: TGTGCCAGCAGCTCCGGCCCACAGGGTGGCAATGAGCAGTTCTTC
clone_size: NA; j_call: TRBJ2-3; d_call: TRBD2; v_call: TRBV9; cdr3_aa: CASSVPTRGTSGPDTQYF; cdr3_nt: TGTGCCAGCAGCGTCCCAACCCGGGGGACTAGCGGTCCGGATACGCAGTATTTT
clone_size: NA; j_call: TRBJ2-5; d_call: TRBD2; v_call: TRBV5-6; cdr3_aa: CASSFGLAGWETQYF; cdr3_nt: TGTGCCAGCAGCTTCGGACTAGCGGGATGGGAGACCCAGTACTTC
clone_size: NA; j_call: TRBJ2-1; d_call: NA; v_call: TRBV29-1; cdr3_aa: CSVEVVDYNEQFF; cdr3_nt: TGCAGCGTTGAGGTGGTGGACTACAATGAGCAGTTCTTC
clone_size: NA; j_call: TRBJ1-2; d_call: NA; v_call: TRBV4-1; cdr3_aa: CASSQNRESWYGYTF; cdr3_nt: TGCGCCAGCAGCCAAAACAGGGAGTCGTGGTATGGCTACACCTTC
clone_size: few; j_call: TRBJ2-7; d_call: TRBD1; v_call: TRBV9; cdr3_aa: CASSAGTVAYEQYF; cdr3_nt: TGTGCCAGCAGCGCTGGGACAGTGGCCTACGAGCAGTACTTC
clone_size: NA; j_call: TRBJ2-2; d_call: NA; v_call: TRBV27; cdr3_aa: CASSLRDSNTGELFF; cdr3_nt: TGTGCCAGCAGTTTACGAGACAGCAACACCGGGGAGCTGTTTTTT
clone_size: NA; j_call: TRBJ2-3; d_call: TRBD2; v_call: TRBV5-1; cdr3_aa: CASSSLAGAATDTQYF; cdr3_nt: TGCGCCAGCAGCTCACTAGCGGGAGCTGCGACAGATACGCAGTATTTT
clone_size: NA; j_call: TRBJ1-5; d_call: NA; v_call: TRBV19; cdr3_aa: CASSIVGQMNQPQHF; cdr3_nt: TGTGCCAGTAGTATTGTGGGACAAATGAATCAGCCCCAGCATTTT
clone_size: once; j_call: TRBJ2-6; d_call: NA; v_call: TRBV7-1; cdr3_aa: CASSQRQRGQSRANVLTF; cdr3_nt: TGTGCCAGCAGCCAGAGACAACGAGGACAAAGTCGGGCCAACGTCCTGACTTTC
clone_size: NA; j_call: TRBJ1-1; d_call: NA; v_call: TRBV6-5; cdr3_aa: CASSYHPKQGYTEAFF; cdr3_nt: TGTGCCAGCAGTTACCACCCAAAACAGGGCTACACTGAAGCTTTCTTT
clone_size: NA; j_call: TRBJ2-2; d_call: TRBD2; v_call: TRBV28; cdr3_aa: CASTVAGVTGELFF; cdr3_nt: TGTGCCAGCACCGTAGCGGGAGTAACCGGGGAGCTGTTTTTT
clone_size: NA; j_call: TRBJ2-1; d_call: NA; v_call: TRBV11-3; cdr3_aa: CASSQWNVDQVGDEQFF; cdr3_nt: TGTGCCAGCAGCCAATGGAACGTTGATCAAGTGGGGGATGAGCAGTTCTTC
clone_size: NA; j_call: TRBJ2-5; d_call: TRBD1; v_call: TRBV5-1; cdr3_aa: CASSAGTGGGETQYF; cdr3_nt: TGCGCCAGCAGCGCCGGGACAGGGGGCGGTGAGACCCAGTACTTC
clone_size: NA; j_call: TRBJ2-6; d_call: NA; v_call: TRBV7-9; cdr3_aa: CASRLAGQLSSGANVLTF; cdr3_nt: TGTGCCAGCAGACTTGCAGGACAGCTCAGCTCTGGGGCCAACGTCCTGACTTTC
clone_size: once; j_call: TRBJ2-1; d_call: NA; v_call: TRBV11-2; cdr3_aa: CASSFGGPGEQFF; cdr3_nt: TGTGCCAGCAGCTTTGGGGGCCCGGGTGAGCAGTTCTTC
clone_size: NA; j_call: TRBJ2-5; d_call: TRBD2; v_call: TRBV7-9; cdr3_aa: CASSLDKYLAEETQYF; cdr3_nt: TGTGCCAGCAGCTTAGATAAATACCTAGCGGAAGAGACCCAGTACTTC
clone_size: NA; j_call: TRBJ1-5; d_call: TRBD1; v_call: TRBV7-9; cdr3_aa: CASSPQGAGNQPQHF; cdr3_nt: TGTGCCAGCAGCCCACAGGGGGCTGGCAATCAGCCCCAGCATTTT
clone_size: once; j_call: TRBJ2-2; d_call: NA; v_call: TRBV27; cdr3_aa: CATWSGELFF; cdr3_nt: TGTGCCACCTGGAGCGGGGAGCTGTTTTTT
clone_size: NA; j_call: TRBJ1-1; d_call: TRBD1; v_call: TRBV4-1; cdr3_aa: CASSQAGQGPRGTEAFF; cdr3_nt: TGCGCCAGCAGCCAAGCTGGACAGGGGCCCAGGGGCACTGAAGCTTTCTTT
clone_size: NA; j_call: TRBJ2-5; d_call: NA; v_call: TRBV27; cdr3_aa: CASSLNSVGETQYF; cdr3_nt: TGTGCCAGCAGTTTAAACAGTGTCGGAGAGACCCAGTACTTC
clone_size: once; j_call: TRBJ2-1; d_call: TRBD2; v_call: TRBV5-1; cdr3_aa: CASSLRGETNEQFF; cdr3_nt: TGCGCCAGCAGCTTACGGGGGGAGACGAATGAGCAGTTCTTC
clone_size: NA; j_call: TRBJ2-1; d_call: NA; v_call: TRBV4-3; cdr3_aa: CASSQLAGRSEQFF; cdr3_nt: TGCGCCAGCAGCCAATTAGCCGGGAGATCTGAGCAGTTCTTC
clone_size: NA; j_call: TRBJ2-1; d_call: TRBD2; v_call: TRBV11-2; cdr3_aa: CASSLELAGTYNEQFF; cdr3_nt: TGTGCCAGCAGCTTAGAACTAGCGGGAACCTACAATGAGCAGTTCTTC
clone_size: NA; j_call: TRBJ2-5; d_call: TRBD2; v_call: TRBV7-9; cdr3_aa: CASSSRTGTREETQYF; cdr3_nt: TGTGCCAGCAGCTCGAGAACCGGGACTAGAGAAGAGACCCAGTACTTC